This TCR beta chain was recovered during a study of blood T cells in healthy people across ages. CDR3 size: 13 residues. CDR1 LNHNV and CDR2 YYDKDF come from the germline V gene (reference sequence). Trimming removed 0 bases at V and 9 bases at J, with 10 bases between. General study results and limits: It was the long-lived donors that had more naive CD4+ cells and higher diversity than aged donors.

This clonotype was seen ten or more times. What it recognizes is unknown. A second PCR of 7 to 11 cycles used a sample-barcoded 5' primer and a J-beta primer mix. Each sample provided no less than 2.5 million CDR3-containing paired-end reads. TCRdb passed the 5' RACE reads through MiXCR, listing each CDR3 protein once. The sample records fewer than 1.5 million distinct CDR3 sequences, roughly 45% being singletons. Peripheral blood from each donor was collected in a volume of approximately 10 milliliters. The sample comprised blood. The V and J genes are TRBV15 and TRBJ2-3; TRBD2 might be the D (5 bases). The TCR was taken from a woman under 30 in good health. The CDR3 spells CATSRDRDRTQYF. DNA for the CDR3: TGTGCCACCAGCAGAGATCGGGATAGAACGCAGTATTTT. The variable domain in full, with the rest retrieved from reference TRBV15 and TRBJ2-3, is DAMVIQNPRYQVTQFGKPVTLSCSQTLNHNVMYWYQQKSSQAPKLLFHYYDKDFNNEADTPDNFQSRRPNTSFCFLDIRSPGLGDTAMYLCATSRDRDRTQYFGPGTRLTVL.